The entry below gives a single T cell receptor (beta chain) sequence along with its context. This specimen belongs to a study of cytomegalovirus exposure and HLA in healthy donors. The study ran its PCR with 60 Vbeta and 13 Jbeta primers. This table comes from immunoSEQ multiplex PCR, and its TCRdb copy is limited to in-frame clones, with some not included. The repertoire holds 120,000 to 150,000 clones, with roughly three fifths as singletons. V was pared by 6 bases and J by 7 bases, with 12 bases between. Germline V lookup: CDR1 SNHLY, CDR2 FYNNEI. There are 12 residues in the CDR3. J is TRBJ1-1 and V is TRBV2, with D hard to call. This sequence originates from a male donor in good health and CMV-seronegative. The sequenced sample was PBMCs. The CDR3 region is CASSRAGYEAFF. The CDR3 coding sequence is TGTGCCAGCAGCCGTGCCGGGTATGAAGCTTTCTTT.